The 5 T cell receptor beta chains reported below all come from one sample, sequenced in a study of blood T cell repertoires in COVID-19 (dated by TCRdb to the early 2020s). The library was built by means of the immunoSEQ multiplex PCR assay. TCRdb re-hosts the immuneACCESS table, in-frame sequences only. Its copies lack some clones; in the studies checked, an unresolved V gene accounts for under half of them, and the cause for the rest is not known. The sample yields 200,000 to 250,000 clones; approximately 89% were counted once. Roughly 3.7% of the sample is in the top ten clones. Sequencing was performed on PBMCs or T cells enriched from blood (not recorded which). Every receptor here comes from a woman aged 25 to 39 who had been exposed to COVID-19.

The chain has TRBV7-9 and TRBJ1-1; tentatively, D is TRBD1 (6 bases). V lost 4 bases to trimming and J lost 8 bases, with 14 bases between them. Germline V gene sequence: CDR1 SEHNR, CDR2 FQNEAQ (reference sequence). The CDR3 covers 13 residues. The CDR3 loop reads CASSSHQGQEAFF. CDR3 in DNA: TGTGCCAGCAGCTCCCATCAGGGGCAGGAAGCTTTCTTT.

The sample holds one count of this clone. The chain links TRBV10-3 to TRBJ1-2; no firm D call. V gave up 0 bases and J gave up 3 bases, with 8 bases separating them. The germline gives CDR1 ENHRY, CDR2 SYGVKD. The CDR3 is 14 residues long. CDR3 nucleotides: TGTGCCATCAGTGAGTCGAGGATGGACTATGGCTACACCTTC. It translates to CAISESRMDYGYTF.

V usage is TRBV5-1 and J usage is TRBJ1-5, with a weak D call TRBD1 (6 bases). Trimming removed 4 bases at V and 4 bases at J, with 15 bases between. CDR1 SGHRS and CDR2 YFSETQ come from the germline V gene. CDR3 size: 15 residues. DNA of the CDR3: TGCGCCAGCAGCCCAATGGCAGGGGATAATCAGCCCCAGCATTTT. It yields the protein CASSPMAGDNQPQHF.

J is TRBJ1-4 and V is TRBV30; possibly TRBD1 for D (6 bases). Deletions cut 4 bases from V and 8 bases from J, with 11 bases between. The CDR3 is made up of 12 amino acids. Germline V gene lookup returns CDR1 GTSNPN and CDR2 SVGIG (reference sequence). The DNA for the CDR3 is TGTGCCTGGAAGGGGGACAAGGAAAAACTGTTTTTT. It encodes CAWKGDKEKLFF.

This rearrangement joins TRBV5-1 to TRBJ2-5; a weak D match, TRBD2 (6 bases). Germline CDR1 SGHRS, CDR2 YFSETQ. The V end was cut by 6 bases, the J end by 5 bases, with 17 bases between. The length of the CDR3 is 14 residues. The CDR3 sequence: CASMRGSGAETQYF. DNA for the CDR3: TGCGCCAGCATGCGGGGTTCGGGAGCGGAGACCCAGTACTTC. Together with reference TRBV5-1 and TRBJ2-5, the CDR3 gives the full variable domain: KAGVTQTPRYLIKTRGQQVTLSCSPISGHRSVSWYQQTPGQGLQFLFEYFSETQRNKGNFPGRFSGRQFSNSRSEMNVSTLELGDSALYLCASMRGSGAETQYFGPGTRLLVL.